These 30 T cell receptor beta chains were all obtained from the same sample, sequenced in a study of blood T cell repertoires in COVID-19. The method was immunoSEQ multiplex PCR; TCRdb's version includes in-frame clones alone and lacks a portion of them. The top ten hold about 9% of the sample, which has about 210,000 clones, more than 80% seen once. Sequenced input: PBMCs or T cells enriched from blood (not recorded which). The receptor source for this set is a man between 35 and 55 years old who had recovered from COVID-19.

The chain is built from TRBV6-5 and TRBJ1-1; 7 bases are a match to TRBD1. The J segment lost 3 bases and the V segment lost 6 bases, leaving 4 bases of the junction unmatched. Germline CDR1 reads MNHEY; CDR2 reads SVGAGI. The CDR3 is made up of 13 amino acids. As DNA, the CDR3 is TGTGCCAGCAGCCTCGGGACAGACACTGAAGCTTTCTTT. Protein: CASSLGTDTEAFF.

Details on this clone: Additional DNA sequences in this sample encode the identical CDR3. DNA of the CDR3: TGTGCCAGCTCTAGCGGGAGTTCCTACGAGCAGTACTTC. This translates into CASSSGSSYEQYF. This rearrangement joins TRBV18 to TRBJ2-7; TRBD2 matches 9 bases. CDR1 and CDR2 from the germline V gene are KGHSH and LQKENI. J was trimmed by 1 base and V by 6 bases; bases with no gene match: 1. The CDR3 sequence is 13 residues long. The full variable domain, its missing parts supplied by reference TRBV18 and TRBJ2-7, is NAGVMQNPRHLVRRRGQEARLRCSPMKGHSHVYWYRQLPEEGLKFMVYLQKENIIDESGMPKERFSAEFPKEGPSILRIQQVVRGDSAAYFCASSSGSSYEQYFGPGTRLTVT.

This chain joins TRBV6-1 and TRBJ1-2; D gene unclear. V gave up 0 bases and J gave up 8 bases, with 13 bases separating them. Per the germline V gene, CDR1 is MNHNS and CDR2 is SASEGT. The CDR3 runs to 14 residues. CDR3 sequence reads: CASSEAQHYVGYTF. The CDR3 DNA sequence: TGTGCCAGCAGTGAAGCGCAACACTATGTGGGCTACACCTTC.

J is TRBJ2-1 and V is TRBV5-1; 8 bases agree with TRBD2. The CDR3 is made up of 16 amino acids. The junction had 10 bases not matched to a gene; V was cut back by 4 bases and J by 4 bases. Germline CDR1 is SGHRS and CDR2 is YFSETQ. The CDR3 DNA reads TGCGCCAGCAGCCTCCGGTCGGCTAGCGGGTACAATGAGCAGTTCTTC. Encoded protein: CASSLRSASGYNEQFF.

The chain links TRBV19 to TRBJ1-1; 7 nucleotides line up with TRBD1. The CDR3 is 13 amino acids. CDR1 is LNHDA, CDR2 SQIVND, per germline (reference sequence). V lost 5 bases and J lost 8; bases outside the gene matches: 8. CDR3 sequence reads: CASSLQGVGEAFF. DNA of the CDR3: TGTGCCAGTAGTCTGCAGGGGGTAGGGGAAGCTTTCTTT.

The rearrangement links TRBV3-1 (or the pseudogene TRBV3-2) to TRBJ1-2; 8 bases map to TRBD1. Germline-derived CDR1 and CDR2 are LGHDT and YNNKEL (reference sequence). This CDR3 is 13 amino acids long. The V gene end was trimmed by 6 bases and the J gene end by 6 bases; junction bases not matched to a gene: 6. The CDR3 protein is CASRNRGGDGYTF. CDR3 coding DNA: TGTGCCAGCAGGAACAGGGGGGGCGATGGCTACACCTTC.

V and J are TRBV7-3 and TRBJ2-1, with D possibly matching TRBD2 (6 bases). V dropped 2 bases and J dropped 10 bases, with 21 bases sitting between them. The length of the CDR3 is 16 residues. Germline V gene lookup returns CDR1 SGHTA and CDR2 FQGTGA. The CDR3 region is CASSLGRDWIKEEQFF. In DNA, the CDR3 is TGTGCCAGCAGCTTAGGACGGGACTGGATTAAGGAAGAGCAGTTCTTC. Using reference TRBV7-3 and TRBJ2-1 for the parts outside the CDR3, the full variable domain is GAGVSQTPSNKVTEKGKYVELRCDPISGHTALYWYRQSLGQGPEFLIYFQGTGAADDSGLPNDRFFAVRPEGSVSTLKIQRTERGDSAVYLCASSLGRDWIKEEQFFGPGTRLTVL.

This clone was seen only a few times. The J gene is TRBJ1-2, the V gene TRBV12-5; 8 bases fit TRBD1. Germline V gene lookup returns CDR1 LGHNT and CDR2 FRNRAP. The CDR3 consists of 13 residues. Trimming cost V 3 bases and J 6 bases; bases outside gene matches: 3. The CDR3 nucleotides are TGTGCTAGTGGTTTTGGACAGGGCGATGGCTACACCTTC. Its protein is CASGFGQGDGYTF.

DNA of the CDR3: TGTGCCAGCAGTCCGACAGGATCCTATAATTCACCCCTCCACTTT. It translates to CASSPTGSYNSPLHF. The chain combines TRBV2 with TRBJ1-6; TRBD1 might be the D (6 bases). The germline gives CDR1 SNHLY, CDR2 FYNNEI. V was clipped by 5 bases and J by 1 base, with 9 bases between them. The CDR3 is 15 residues long.

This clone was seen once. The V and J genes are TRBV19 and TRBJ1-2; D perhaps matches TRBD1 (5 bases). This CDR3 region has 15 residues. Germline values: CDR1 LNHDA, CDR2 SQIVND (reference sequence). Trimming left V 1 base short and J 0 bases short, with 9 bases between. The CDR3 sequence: CASSIGGGTNYGYTF. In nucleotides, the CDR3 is TGTGCCAGTAGTATAGGCGGGGGAACTAACTATGGCTACACCTTC.

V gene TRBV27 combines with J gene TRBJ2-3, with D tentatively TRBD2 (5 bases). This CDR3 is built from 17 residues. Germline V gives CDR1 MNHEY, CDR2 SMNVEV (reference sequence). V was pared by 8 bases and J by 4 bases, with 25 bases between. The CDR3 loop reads CASFPTHPRGAPDTQYF. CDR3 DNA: TGTGCCAGCTTCCCTACCCACCCCCGGGGAGCTCCAGATACGCAGTATTTT.

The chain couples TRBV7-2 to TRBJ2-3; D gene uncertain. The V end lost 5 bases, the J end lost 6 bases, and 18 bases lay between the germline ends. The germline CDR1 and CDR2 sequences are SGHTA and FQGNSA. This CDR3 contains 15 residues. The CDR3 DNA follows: TGTGCCAGCAGCCCCCAGACCGCGGAATGGGATACGCAGTATTTT. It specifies CASSPQTAEWDTQYF.

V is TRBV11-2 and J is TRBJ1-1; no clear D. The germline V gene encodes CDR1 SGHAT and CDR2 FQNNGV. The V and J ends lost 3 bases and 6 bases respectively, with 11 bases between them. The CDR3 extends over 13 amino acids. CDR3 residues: CASSFSSGSEAFF. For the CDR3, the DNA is TGTGCCAGCAGCTTCTCTTCGGGGTCTGAAGCTTTCTTT.

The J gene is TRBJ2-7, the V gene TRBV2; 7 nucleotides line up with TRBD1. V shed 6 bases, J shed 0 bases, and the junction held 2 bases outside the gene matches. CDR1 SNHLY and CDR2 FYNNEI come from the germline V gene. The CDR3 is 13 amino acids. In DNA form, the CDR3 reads TGTGCCAGCAGAGCAGGGGGCTCCTACGAGCAGTACTTC. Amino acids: CASRAGGSYEQYF.

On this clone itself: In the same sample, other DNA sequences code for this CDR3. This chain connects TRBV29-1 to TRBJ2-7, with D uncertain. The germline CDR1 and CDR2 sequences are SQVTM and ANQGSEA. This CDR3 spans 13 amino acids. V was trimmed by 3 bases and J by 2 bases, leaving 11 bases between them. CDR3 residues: CSVEGTDPYEQYF. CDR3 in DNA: TGCAGCGTTGAGGGCACAGATCCCTACGAGCAGTACTTC.

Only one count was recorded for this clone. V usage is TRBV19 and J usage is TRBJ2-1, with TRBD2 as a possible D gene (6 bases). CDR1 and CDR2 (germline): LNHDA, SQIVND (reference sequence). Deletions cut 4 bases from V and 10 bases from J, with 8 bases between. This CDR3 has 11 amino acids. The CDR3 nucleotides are TGTGCCAGTAGTAAGGGGAGGGAGCAGTTCTTC. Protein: CASSKGREQFF. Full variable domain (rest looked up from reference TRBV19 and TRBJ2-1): DGGITQSPKYLFRKEGQNVTLSCEQNLNHDAMYWYRQDPGQGLRLIYYSQIVNDFQKGDIAEGYSVSREKKESFPLTVTSAQKNPTAFYLCASSKGREQFFGPGTRLTVL.

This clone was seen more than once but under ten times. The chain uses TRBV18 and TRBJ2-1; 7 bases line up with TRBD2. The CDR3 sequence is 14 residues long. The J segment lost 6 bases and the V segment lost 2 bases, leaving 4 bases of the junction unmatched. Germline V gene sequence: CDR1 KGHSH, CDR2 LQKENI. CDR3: CASSPREGSNEQFF. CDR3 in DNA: TGTGCCAGCTCACCAAGGGAGGGATCCAATGAGCAGTTCTTC.

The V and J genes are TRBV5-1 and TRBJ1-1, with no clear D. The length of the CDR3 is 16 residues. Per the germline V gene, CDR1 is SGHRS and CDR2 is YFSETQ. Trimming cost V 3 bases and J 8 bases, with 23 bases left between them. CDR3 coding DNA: TGCGCCAGCAGCTCCGCCCCCCATTTTCGTAGTGCCGAAGCTTTCTTT. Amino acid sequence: CASSSAPHFRSAEAFF.

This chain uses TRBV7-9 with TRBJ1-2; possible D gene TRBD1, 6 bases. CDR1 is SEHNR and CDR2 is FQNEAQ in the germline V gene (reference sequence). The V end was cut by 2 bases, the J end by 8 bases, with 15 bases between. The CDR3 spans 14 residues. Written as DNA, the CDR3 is TGTGCCAGCAGCTTACGGGACCAGGGGAGCGGCTACACCTTC. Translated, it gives CASSLRDQGSGYTF.

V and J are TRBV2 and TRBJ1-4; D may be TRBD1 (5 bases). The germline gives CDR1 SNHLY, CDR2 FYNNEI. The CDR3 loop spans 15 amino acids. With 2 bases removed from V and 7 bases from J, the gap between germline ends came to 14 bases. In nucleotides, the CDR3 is TGTGCCAGCAGTGAAAGCAGGGCCCTTTCTGAAAAACTGTTTTTT. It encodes CASSESRALSEKLFF.

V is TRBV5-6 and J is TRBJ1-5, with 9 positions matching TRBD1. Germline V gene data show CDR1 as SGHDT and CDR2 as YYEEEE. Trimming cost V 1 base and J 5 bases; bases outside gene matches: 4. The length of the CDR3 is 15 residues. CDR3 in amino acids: CASSLYRGLDQPQHF. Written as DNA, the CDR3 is TGTGCCAGCAGCTTGTACAGGGGGCTAGATCAGCCCCAGCATTTT.

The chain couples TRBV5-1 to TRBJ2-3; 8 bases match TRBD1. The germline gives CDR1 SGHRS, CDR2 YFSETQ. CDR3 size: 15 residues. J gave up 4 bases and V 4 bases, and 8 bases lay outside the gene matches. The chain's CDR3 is CASSARTGSADTQYF. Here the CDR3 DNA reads TGCGCCAGCAGCGCCCGGACAGGGAGTGCAGATACGCAGTATTTT.

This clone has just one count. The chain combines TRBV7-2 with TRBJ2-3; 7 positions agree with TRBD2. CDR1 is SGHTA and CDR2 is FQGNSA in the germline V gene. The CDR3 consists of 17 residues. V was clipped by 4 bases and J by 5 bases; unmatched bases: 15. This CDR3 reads CASSSTLAGLRVDTQYF. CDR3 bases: TGTGCCAGCAGCTCAACATTAGCGGGCCTAAGGGTAGATACGCAGTATTTT.

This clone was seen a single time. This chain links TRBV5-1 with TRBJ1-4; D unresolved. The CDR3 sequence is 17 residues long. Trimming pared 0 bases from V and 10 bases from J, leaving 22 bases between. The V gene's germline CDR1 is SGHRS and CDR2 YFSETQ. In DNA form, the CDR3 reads TGCGCCAGCAGCTTGGGCTTTGGGCAGATAGGAGCGGGAAAACTGTTTTTT. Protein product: CASSLGFGQIGAGKLFF.

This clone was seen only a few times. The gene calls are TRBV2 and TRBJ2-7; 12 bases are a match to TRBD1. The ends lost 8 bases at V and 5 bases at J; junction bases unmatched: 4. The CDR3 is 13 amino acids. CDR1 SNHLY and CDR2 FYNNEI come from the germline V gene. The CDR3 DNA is TGTGCCAGCTGGGACAGGGGGCTGAACGAGCAGTACTTC. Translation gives CASWDRGLNEQYF.

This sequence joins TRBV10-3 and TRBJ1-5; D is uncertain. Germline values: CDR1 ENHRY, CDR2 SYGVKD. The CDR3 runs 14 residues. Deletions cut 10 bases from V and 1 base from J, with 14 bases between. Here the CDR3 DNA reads TGTGCCACGCATGATTTGGAGAGCAATCAGCCCCAGCATTTT. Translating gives CATHDLESNQPQHF.

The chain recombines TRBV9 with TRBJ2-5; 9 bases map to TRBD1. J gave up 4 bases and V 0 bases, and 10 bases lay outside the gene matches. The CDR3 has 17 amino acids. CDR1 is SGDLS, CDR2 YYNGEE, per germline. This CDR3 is CASSVGRTGVRGETQYF. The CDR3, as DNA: TGTGCCAGCAGCGTAGGGAGGACAGGGGTTCGGGGAGAGACCCAGTACTTC.

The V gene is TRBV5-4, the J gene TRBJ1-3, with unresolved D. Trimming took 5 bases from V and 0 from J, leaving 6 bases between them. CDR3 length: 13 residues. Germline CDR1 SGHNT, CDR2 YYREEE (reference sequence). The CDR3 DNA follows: TGTGCCAGCAGTGGCGGCTCTGGAAACACCATATATTTT. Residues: CASSGGSGNTIYF.

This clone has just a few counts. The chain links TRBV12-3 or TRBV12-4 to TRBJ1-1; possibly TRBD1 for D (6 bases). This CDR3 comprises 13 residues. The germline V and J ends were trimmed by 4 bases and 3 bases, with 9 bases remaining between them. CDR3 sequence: CASSWYRDTEAFF. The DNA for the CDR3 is TGTGCCAGCAGTTGGTACAGGGACACTGAAGCTTTCTTT.

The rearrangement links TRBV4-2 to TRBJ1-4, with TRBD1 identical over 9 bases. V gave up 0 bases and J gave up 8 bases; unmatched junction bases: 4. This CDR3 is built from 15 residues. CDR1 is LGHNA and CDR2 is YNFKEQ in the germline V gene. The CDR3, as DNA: TGTGCCAGCAGCCAAGATGGGACAGGGTACGAAAAACTGTTTTTT. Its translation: CASSQDGTGYEKLFF.